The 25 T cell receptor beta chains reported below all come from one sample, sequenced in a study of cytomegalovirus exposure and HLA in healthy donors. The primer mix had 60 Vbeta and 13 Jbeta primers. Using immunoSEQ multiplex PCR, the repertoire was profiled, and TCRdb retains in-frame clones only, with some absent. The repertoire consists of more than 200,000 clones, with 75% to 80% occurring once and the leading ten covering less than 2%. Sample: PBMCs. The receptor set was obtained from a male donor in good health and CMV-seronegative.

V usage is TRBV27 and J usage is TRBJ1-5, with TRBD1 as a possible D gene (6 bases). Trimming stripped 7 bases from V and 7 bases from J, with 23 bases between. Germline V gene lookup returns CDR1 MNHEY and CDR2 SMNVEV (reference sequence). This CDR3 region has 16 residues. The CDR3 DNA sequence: TGTGCCAGCACCATTATTTCGGAACAGGGCTGGCAGCCCCAGCATTTT. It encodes CASTIISEQGWQPQHF.

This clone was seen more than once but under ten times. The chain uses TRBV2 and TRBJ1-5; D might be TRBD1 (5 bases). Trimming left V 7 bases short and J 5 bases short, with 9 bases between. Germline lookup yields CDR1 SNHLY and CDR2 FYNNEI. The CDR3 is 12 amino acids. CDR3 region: CASTPGDQPQHF. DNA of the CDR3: TGTGCCAGCACCCCGGGGGATCAGCCCCAGCATTTT.

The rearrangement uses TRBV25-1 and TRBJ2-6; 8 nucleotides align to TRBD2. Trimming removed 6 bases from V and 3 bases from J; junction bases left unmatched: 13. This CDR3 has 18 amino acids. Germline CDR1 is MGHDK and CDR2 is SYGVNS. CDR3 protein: CASSPNLAGLSGANVLTF. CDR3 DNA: TGTGCCAGCAGCCCGAATTTAGCGGGGTTGAGTGGGGCCAACGTCCTGACTTTC.

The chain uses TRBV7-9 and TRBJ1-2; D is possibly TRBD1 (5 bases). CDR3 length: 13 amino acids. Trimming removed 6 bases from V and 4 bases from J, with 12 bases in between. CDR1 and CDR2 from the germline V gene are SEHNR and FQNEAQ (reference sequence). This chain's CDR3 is CASRGLGTYGYTF. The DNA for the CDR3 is TGTGCCAGCAGGGGGCTAGGTACCTATGGCTACACCTTC. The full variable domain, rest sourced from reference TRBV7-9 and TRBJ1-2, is DTGVSQNPRHKITKRGQNVTFRCDPISEHNRLYWYRQTLGQGPEFLTYFQNEAQLEKSRLLSDRFSAERPKGSFSTLEIQRTEQGDSAMYLCASRGLGTYGYTFGSGTRLTVV.

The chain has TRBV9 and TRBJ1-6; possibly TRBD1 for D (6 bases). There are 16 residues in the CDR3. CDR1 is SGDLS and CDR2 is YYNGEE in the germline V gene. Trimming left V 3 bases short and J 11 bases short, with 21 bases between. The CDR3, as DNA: TGTGCCAGCAGCGCGGGGGGGGCCAGGGGAGAGGCACCCCTCCACTTT. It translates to CASSAGGARGEAPLHF.

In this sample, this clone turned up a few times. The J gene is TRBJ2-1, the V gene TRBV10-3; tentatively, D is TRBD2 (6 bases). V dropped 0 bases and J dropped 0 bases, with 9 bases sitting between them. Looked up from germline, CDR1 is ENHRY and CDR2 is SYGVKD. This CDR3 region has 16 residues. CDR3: CAISESERVSYNEQFF. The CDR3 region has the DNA TGTGCCATCAGTGAGTCTGAGCGGGTCTCCTACAATGAGCAGTTCTTC.

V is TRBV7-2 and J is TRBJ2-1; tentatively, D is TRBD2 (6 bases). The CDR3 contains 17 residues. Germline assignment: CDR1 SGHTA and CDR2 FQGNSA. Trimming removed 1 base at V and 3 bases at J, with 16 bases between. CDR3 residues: CASSLGRERGYYNEQFF. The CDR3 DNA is TGTGCCAGCAGCTTAGGAAGGGAACGGGGGTACTACAATGAGCAGTTCTTC.

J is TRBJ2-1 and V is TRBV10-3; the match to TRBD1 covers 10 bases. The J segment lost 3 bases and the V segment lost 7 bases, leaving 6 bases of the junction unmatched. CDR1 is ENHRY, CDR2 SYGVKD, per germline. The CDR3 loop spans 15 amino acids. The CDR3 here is CAIKKGQGIYNEQFF. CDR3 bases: TGTGCCATCAAAAAGGGACAGGGGATCTACAATGAGCAGTTCTTC.

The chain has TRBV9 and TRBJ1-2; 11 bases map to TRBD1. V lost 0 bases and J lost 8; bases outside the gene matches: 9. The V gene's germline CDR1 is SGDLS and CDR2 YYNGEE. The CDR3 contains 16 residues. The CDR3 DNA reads TGTGCCAGCAGCGTAGGGACAGGGGGCCCTCTAGGAGGCTACACCTTC. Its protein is CASSVGTGGPLGGYTF.

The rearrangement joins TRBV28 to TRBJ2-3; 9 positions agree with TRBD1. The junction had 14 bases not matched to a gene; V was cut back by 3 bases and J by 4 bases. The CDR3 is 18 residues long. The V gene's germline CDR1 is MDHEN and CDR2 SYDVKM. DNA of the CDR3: TGTGCCAGCAGTTTGGGACAGGGCAGGAGCAGTTTTCCAGATACGCAGTATTTT. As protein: CASSLGQGRSSFPDTQYF.

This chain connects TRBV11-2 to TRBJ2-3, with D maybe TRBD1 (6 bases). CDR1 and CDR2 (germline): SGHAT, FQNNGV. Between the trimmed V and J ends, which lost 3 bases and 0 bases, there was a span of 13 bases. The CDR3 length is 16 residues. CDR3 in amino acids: CASSLRGRGSTDTQYF. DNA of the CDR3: TGTGCCAGCAGCTTGAGGGGAAGGGGGAGCACAGATACGCAGTATTTT.

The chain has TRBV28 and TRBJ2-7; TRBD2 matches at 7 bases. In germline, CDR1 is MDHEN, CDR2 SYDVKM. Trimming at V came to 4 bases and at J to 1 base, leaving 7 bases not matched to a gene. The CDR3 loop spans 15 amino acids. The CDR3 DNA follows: TGTGCCAGCAGTTCCCATGCGGGGGTATCCTACGAGCAGTACTTC. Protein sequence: CASSSHAGVSYEQYF.

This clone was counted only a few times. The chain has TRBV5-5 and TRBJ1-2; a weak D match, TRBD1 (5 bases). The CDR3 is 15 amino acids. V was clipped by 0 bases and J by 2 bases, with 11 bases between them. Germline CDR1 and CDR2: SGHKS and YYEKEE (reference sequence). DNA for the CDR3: TGTGCCAGCAGCTTGGCACAGGACCGAAACTATGGCTACACCTTC. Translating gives CASSLAQDRNYGYTF. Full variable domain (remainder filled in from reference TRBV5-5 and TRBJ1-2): DAGVTQSPTHLIKTRGQQVTLRCSPISGHKSVSWYQQVLGQGPQFIFQYYEKEERGRGNFPDRFSARQFPNYSSELNVNALLLGDSALYLCASSLAQDRNYGYTFGSGTRLTVV.

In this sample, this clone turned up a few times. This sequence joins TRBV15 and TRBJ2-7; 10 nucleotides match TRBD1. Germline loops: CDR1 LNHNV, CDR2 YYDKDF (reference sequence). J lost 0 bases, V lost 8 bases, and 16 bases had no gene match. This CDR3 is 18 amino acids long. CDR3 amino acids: CATWNRDRGLGSSYEQYF. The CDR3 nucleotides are TGTGCCACCTGGAATCGGGACAGGGGCCTAGGAAGCTCCTACGAGCAGTACTTC.

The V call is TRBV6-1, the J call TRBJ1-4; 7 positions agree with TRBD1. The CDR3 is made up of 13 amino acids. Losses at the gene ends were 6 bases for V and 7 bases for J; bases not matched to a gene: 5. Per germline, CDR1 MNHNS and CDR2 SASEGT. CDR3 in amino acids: CASRTGLLEKLFF. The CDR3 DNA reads TGTGCCAGCAGGACAGGGCTTCTTGAAAAACTGTTTTTT.

The CDR3 loop is CASSPTGLEMTYEQYF. CDR3 DNA: TGTGCCAGCAGTCCAACCGGACTGGAAATGACCTACGAGCAGTACTTC. The chain couples TRBV27 to TRBJ2-7, with D possibly being TRBD2 (5 bases). The CDR3 contains 16 residues. Deletions cut 5 bases from V and 2 bases from J, with 19 bases between. Germline V gene sequence: CDR1 MNHEY, CDR2 SMNVEV (reference sequence).

CDR3 residues: CSVEDTENYGYTF. CDR3 sequence (DNA): TGCAGCGTTGAGGACACTGAGAACTATGGCTACACCTTC. The V call is TRBV29-1, the J call TRBJ1-2; D may be TRBD1 (5 bases). CDR3 length: 13 residues. V was trimmed by 3 bases and J by 2 bases, leaving 10 bases between them. Per germline, CDR1 SQVTM and CDR2 ANQGSEA.

CDR3 loop: CASQRQIYNEQFF. CDR3 sequence (DNA): TGTGCCAGCCAGCGACAGATCTACAATGAGCAGTTCTTC. The V call is TRBV6-6, the J call TRBJ2-1; weak D call: TRBD1 (5 bases). V gave up 8 bases and J gave up 3 bases, with 11 bases separating them. Germline CDR1 is MNHNY and CDR2 is SVGAGI (reference sequence). The CDR3 has 13 amino acids.

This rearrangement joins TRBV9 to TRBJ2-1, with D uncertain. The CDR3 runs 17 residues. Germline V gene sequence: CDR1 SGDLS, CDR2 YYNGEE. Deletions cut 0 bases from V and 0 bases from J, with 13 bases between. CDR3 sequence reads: CASSVATRFSSYNEQFF. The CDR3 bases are TGTGCCAGCAGCGTAGCTACGAGGTTCAGCTCCTACAATGAGCAGTTCTTC. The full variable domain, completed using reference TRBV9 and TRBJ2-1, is DSGVTQTPKHLITATGQRVTLRCSPRSGDLSVYWYQQSLDQGLQFLIQYYNGEERAKGNILERFSAQQFPDLHSELNLSSLELGDSALYFCASSVATRFSSYNEQFFGPGTRLTVL.

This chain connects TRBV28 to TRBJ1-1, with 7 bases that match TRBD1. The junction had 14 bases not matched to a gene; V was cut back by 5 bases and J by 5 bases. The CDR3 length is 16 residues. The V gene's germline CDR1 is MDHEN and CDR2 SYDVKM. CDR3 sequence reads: CASSKTYTGVRTEAFF. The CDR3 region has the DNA TGTGCCAGCAGTAAAACATATACAGGGGTGAGGACTGAAGCTTTCTTT.

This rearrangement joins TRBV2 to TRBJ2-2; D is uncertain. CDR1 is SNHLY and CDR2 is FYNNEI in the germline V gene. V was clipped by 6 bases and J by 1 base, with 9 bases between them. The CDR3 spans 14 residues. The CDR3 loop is CASRPDLNTGELFF. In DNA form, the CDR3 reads TGTGCCAGCAGACCCGACTTGAACACCGGGGAGCTGTTTTTT.

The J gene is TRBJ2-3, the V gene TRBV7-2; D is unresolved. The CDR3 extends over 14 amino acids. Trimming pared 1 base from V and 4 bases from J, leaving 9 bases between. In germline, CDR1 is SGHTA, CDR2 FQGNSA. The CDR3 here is CASSLGAWADTQYF. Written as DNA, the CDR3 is TGTGCCAGCAGCTTAGGGGCCTGGGCAGATACGCAGTATTTT.

The CDR3, as DNA: TGCGCCAGCAGCTTGTCAGGGACTAATGAAAAACTGTTTTTT. This sequence encodes CASSLSGTNEKLFF. The gene calls are TRBV5-1 and TRBJ1-4; a possible D gene is TRBD1 (5 bases). The CDR3 consists of 14 residues. Germline V CDR1 and CDR2: SGHRS, YFSETQ. V was pared by 1 base and J by 2 bases, with 6 bases between.

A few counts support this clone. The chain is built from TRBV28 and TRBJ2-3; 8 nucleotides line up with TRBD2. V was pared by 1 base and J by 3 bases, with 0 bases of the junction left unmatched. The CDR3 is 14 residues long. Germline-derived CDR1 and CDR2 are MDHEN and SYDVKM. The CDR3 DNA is TGTGCCAGCAGTTTATTAGCGGGAACAGATACGCAGTATTTT. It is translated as CASSLLAGTDTQYF.

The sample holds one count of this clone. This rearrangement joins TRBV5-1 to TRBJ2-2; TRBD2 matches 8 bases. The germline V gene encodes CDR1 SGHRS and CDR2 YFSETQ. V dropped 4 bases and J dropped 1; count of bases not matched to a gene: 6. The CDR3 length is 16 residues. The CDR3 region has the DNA TGCGCCAGCAGCATTAGCGGGACTGAGAACACCGGGGAGCTGTTTTTT. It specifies CASSISGTENTGELFF.